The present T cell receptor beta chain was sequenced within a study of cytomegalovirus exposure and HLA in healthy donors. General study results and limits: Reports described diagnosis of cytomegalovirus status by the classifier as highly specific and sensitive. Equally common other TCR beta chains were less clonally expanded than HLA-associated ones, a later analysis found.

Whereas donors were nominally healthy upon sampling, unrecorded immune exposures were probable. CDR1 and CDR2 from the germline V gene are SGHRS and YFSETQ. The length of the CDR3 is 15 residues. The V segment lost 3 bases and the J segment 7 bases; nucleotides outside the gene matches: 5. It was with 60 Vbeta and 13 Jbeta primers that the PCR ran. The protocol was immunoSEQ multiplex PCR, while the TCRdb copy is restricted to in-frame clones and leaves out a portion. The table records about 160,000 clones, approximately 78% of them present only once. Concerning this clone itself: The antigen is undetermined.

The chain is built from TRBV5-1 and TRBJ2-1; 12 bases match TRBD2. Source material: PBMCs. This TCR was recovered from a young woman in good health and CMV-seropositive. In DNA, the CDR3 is TGCGCCAGCAGCTCACTAGCGGGGGGTGGGAATGAGCAGTTCTTC. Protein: CASSSLAGGGNEQFF.